This T cell receptor beta chain was sequenced during a study of CD8+ T cells in alopecia areata. Study results and caveats: Greater clonality was observed in lesional scalp samples, especially alopecia totalis/universalis, versus normal scalp.

About this clone: Its cognate antigen is unknown.

Following RNA extraction, reverse transcription yielded cDNA that acted as the sequencing template. The table came from immunoSEQ multiplex PCR; TCRdb's copy has only in-frame clones and leaves some out. The sample gives 180,000 or so clones, 63% of which show up once; around 1.6% is in the top ten. Obtained from alopecia areata patients were lesional scalp punch biopsies along with peripheral blood. The trim removed 1 base at V and 2 bases at J, leaving 5 bases unmatched. The CDR3 covers 15 residues. Germline V gives CDR1 SGHRS, CDR2 YFSETQ. The source material was CD4+ T cells sorted from blood, sampled at week 0. The sequence was collected from a human donor with alopecia areata. The chain carries TRBV5-1 and TRBJ2-5; 7 positions match TRBD1. CDR3 nucleotides: TGCGCCAGCAGCTTGTTTAGGGGGCAACAAGAGACCCAGTACTTC. Its protein product is CASSLFRGQQETQYF.